What follows are 2 T cell receptor beta chains derived from one specimen sequenced in a study of T-cell reconstitution after alpha-beta-depleted transplantation in children. Unique molecular identifiers were incorporated into the prepared TCRbeta library. TCRdb passed the PCR reads through MiXCR, listing each CDR3 protein once. The table shows about 980,000 distinct CDR3 sequences, with 25% to 30% occurring only once. This material consisted of PBMCs, mostly from graft donor cells, taken 360 days after TCRalphabeta/CD19-depleted stem cell transplant. These receptors came from a boy in the first two years of life who had a stem cell transplant for SCID, so the T cells may come from the graft donor.

This clonotype was counted a few times. The chain employs TRBV5-5 and TRBJ2-3, with D perhaps matching TRBD1 (6 bases). The germline CDR1 and CDR2 sequences are SGHKS and YYEKEE (reference sequence). CDR3 size: 16 residues. V was cut by 0 bases and J by 1 base, with 12 bases left in between. The CDR3 region has the DNA TGTGCCAGCAGCTTGGAGCCTGGGGGCCGCACAGATACGCAGTATTTT. Translated, it gives CASSLEPGGRTDTQYF.

The V gene is TRBV4-2, the J gene TRBJ2-3; 9 bases agree with TRBD2. The V gene end was trimmed by 5 bases and the J gene end by 6 bases; junction bases not matched to a gene: 12. Germline CDR1 reads LGHNA; CDR2 reads YNFKEQ. The CDR3 length is 16 residues. CDR3 coding DNA: TGTGCCAGCAGCTCCGGTGGGAGCGGGGGGATGGATACGCAGTATTTT. This codes for CASSSGGSGGMDTQYF.